What follows are 22 T cell receptor beta chains derived from one specimen sequenced in a study of blood T cell repertoires in COVID-19. Some clones are missing from TCRdb's copy, which holds only in-frame ones; the method was immunoSEQ multiplex PCR. Found here are about 150,000 clones, roughly 83% of them singletons; the top ten hold about 29%. Sequencing was carried out using peripheral blood. These receptors all come from a woman aged 60-70 years with acute or convalescent COVID-19.

The genes are TRBV29-1 and TRBJ1-2; no firm D call. Trimming took off 8 bases at V and 4 bases at J, with 14 bases between the two ends. The CDR3 contains 12 residues. CDR1 and CDR2 from the germline V gene are SQVTM and ANQGSEA. CDR3 amino acids: CSSSVDSYGYTF. CDR3 in DNA: TGCAGCTCCTCAGTGGACTCCTATGGCTACACCTTC.

This sequence joins TRBV6-2 or TRBV6-3 and TRBJ2-1, with TRBD1 matching over 10 bases. Trimming cost V 6 bases and J 2 bases; bases outside gene matches: 13. The CDR3 runs to 18 residues. CDR1 and CDR2 (germline): MNHEY, SVGEGT. The CDR3 region is CASSSTGGGGRTYNEQFF. CDR3 DNA sequence: TGTGCCAGCAGCTCGACAGGGGGCGGCGGCCGGACCTACAATGAGCAGTTCTTC.

The chain uses TRBV7-9 and TRBJ2-7; 8 nucleotides align to TRBD1. The CDR3 has 12 residues. The germline gives CDR1 SEHNR, CDR2 FQNEAQ (reference sequence). Trimming cost V 4 bases and J 6 bases; bases outside gene matches: 2. The CDR3 sequence: CASSSGQGEQYV. CDR3 in DNA: TGTGCCAGCAGCTCAGGACAGGGCGAGCAGTACGTC.

The chain combines TRBV12-3 or TRBV12-4 with TRBJ2-3; D is uncertain. CDR3 length: 13 amino acids. Deletions cut 3 bases from V and 4 bases from J, with 8 bases between. CDR3 sequence reads: CASSFGAADTQYF. The CDR3 nucleotides are TGTGCCAGCAGTTTTGGCGCGGCAGATACGCAGTATTTT.

The chain is built from TRBV7-9 and TRBJ1-1; TRBD1 agrees at 8 bases. Trimming at V came to 6 bases and at J to 3 bases, leaving 12 bases not matched to a gene. The germline V gene encodes CDR1 SEHNR and CDR2 FQNEAQ (reference sequence). The CDR3 runs to 16 residues. As DNA, the CDR3 is TGTGCCAGCAGTTCGACAGGGGCTAGGGGGGACACTGAAGCTTTCTTT. Residues: CASSSTGARGDTEAFF.

This clone was seen a few times. V gene TRBV24-1 combines with J gene TRBJ2-2, with 7 bases identical to TRBD2. Per germline, CDR1 KGHDR and CDR2 SFDVKD. There are 14 residues in the CDR3. The J segment lost 6 bases and the V segment lost 3 bases, leaving 3 bases of the junction unmatched. The CDR3 is CATSDPGLSGELFF. CDR3 bases: TGTGCCACCAGTGATCCGGGACTATCCGGGGAGCTGTTTTTT.

This clone was recorded only once. CDR3 DNA sequence: TGTGCCAGTAGTATAGGGACAGGTTATTCGGCCCTCCACTTT. It is translated as CASSIGTGYSALHF. The chain recombines TRBV19 with TRBJ1-6, with 7 bases lining up with TRBD1. The CDR3 sequence is 14 residues long. Germline-derived CDR1 and CDR2 are LNHDA and SQIVND (reference sequence). Trimming cost V 1 base and J 14 bases; bases outside gene matches: 8.

This chain links TRBV27 with TRBJ1-2; tentative D call: TRBD1 (6 bases). In germline, CDR1 is MNHEY, CDR2 SMNVEV (reference sequence). CDR3 length equals 15 residues. V was shortened by 5 bases and J by 0 bases, with 13 bases between the two germline ends. CDR3 sequence (DNA): TGTGCCAGCAGTCCCGGGACACCCTCTAACTATGGCTACACCTTC. It yields the protein CASSPGTPSNYGYTF.

The J gene is TRBJ1-3, the V gene TRBV5-1, with TRBD1 matching 7 bases. Germline assignment: CDR1 SGHRS and CDR2 YFSETQ. The V and J ends lost 1 base and 0 bases, in that order; junction bases with no gene match: 4. This CDR3 spans 16 amino acids. In nucleotides, the CDR3 is TGCGCCAGCAGCTTGACAGGGGACAACTCTGGAAACACCATATATTTT. It specifies CASSLTGDNSGNTIYF. Variable domain in full (rest from reference TRBV5-1 and TRBJ1-3): KAGVTQTPRYLIKTRGQQVTLSCSPISGHRSVSWYQQTPGQGLQFLFEYFSETQRNKGNFPGRFSGRQFSNSRSEMNVSTLELGDSALYLCASSLTGDNSGNTIYFGEGSWLTVV.

This clone has more than one count but fewer than ten. The chain combines TRBV25-1 with TRBJ2-1; D perhaps matches TRBD2 (5 bases). V was cut by 6 bases and J by 3 bases, with 6 bases left in between. Germline CDR1 and CDR2: MGHDK and SYGVNS. The CDR3 is made up of 12 amino acids. CDR3 in amino acids: CASRLGYNEQFF. DNA for the CDR3: TGTGCCAGCAGACTAGGCTACAATGAGCAGTTCTTC. Variable domain in full (rest from reference TRBV25-1 and TRBJ2-1): EADIYQTPRYLVIGTGKKITLECSQTMGHDKMYWYQQDPGMELHLIHYSYGVNSTEKGDLSSESTVSRIRTEHFPLTLESARPSHTSQYLCASRLGYNEQFFGPGTRLTVL.

The chain is built from TRBV3-1 (or the pseudogene TRBV3-2) and TRBJ1-5; 7 bases fit TRBD1. Germline-derived CDR1 and CDR2 are LGHDT and YNNKEL (reference sequence). The length of the CDR3 is 14 residues. V lost 4 bases, J lost 2 bases, and 2 bases stayed unmatched. For the CDR3, the DNA is TGTGCCAGCAGCCGCGGGACAGGCAATCAGCCCCAGCATTTT. It is translated as CASSRGTGNQPQHF.

The chain employs TRBV24-1 and TRBJ2-1; D may be TRBD1 (5 bases). V was pared by 5 bases and J by 3 bases, with 10 bases between. Germline V gives CDR1 KGHDR, CDR2 SFDVKD. The CDR3 runs 14 residues. Here the CDR3 reads CATSGGPDYNEQFF. The CDR3 DNA follows: TGTGCCACCAGTGGGGGCCCTGACTACAATGAGCAGTTCTTC.

This chain connects TRBV7-3 to TRBJ2-1, with TRBD2 as a possible D gene (5 bases). V lost 2 bases, J lost 5 bases, and 7 bases lay in between. The CDR3 is made up of 13 amino acids. Germline assignment: CDR1 SGHTA and CDR2 FQGTGA. CDR3: CASSLPGNNEQFF. The CDR3 DNA sequence: TGTGCCAGCAGCTTACCGGGGAACAATGAGCAGTTCTTC. The whole variable domain, remainder taken from reference TRBV7-3 and TRBJ2-1, is GAGVSQTPSNKVTEKGKYVELRCDPISGHTALYWYRQSLGQGPEFLIYFQGTGAADDSGLPNDRFFAVRPEGSVSTLKIQRTERGDSAVYLCASSLPGNNEQFFGPGTRLTVL.

The chain uses TRBV5-5 and TRBJ1-1; 10 bases line up with TRBD1. The CDR3 has 17 amino acids. The germline gives CDR1 SGHKS, CDR2 YYEKEE (reference sequence). The V gene end was trimmed by 5 bases and the J gene end by 3 bases; junction bases not matched to a gene: 13. The CDR3 protein is CASRPGQGLIGDTEAFF. The CDR3 bases are TGTGCCAGCAGGCCGGGACAGGGGTTGATTGGGGACACTGAAGCTTTCTTT.

J is TRBJ1-6 and V is TRBV11-3; 9 positions match TRBD1. The CDR3 length is 20 residues. With V trimmed by 0 bases and J by 4 bases, 13 bases remained unmatched. Germline CDR1 SGHNT, CDR2 YENEEA. This chain's CDR3 is CASSLDLLGQGDGYNSPLHF. CDR3 coding DNA: TGTGCCAGCAGCTTAGATCTTTTGGGACAGGGAGATGGTTATAATTCACCCCTCCACTTT.

The V gene is TRBV6-5, the J gene TRBJ2-7; a weak D match, TRBD1 (7 bases). CDR3 length equals 14 residues. The germline gives CDR1 MNHEY, CDR2 SVGAGI. V lost 10 bases and J 1 base, leaving 17 bases between the germline ends. CDR3 sequence: CATDRARESYEQYV. The DNA of the CDR3 is TGTGCCACAGACAGGGCCCGGGAGTCCTACGAGCAGTACGTC.

This clone came up a few times. V usage is TRBV2 and J usage is TRBJ2-3, with D possibly TRBD2 on 7 matching bases. V lost 2 bases and J lost 3, with 15 bases in between. The germline CDR1 and CDR2 sequences are SNHLY and FYNNEI. There are 16 residues in the CDR3. The CDR3 loop is CASSEPYREGTDTQYF. Here the CDR3 DNA reads TGTGCCAGCAGTGAACCATACAGGGAGGGTACAGATACGCAGTATTTT.

This clone showed up just once. The chain employs TRBV19 and TRBJ1-2, with 7 positions matching TRBD1. CDR3 length: 15 amino acids. The germline V gene has CDR1 LNHDA and CDR2 SQIVND (reference sequence). V was clipped by 7 bases and J by 1 base; unmatched bases: 9. CDR3 nucleotides: TGTGCCAGTATGGGTACAGGGGATTATAACTATGGCTACACCTTC. Translated, it gives CASMGTGDYNYGYTF.

The gene calls are TRBV6-1 and TRBJ1-5; no clear D. Per germline, CDR1 MNHNS and CDR2 SASEGT. Trimming left V 4 bases short and J 0 bases short, with 19 bases between. This CDR3 has 18 residues. The chain's CDR3 is CASSVSAKTGYSNQPQHF. Here the CDR3 DNA reads TGTGCCAGCAGTGTAAGTGCTAAAACGGGGTATAGCAATCAGCCCCAGCATTTT.

This chain links TRBV7-9 with TRBJ1-1; no clear D. CDR3 length: 12 amino acids. Germline V gene lookup returns CDR1 SEHNR and CDR2 FQNEAQ (reference sequence). The V and J ends lost 5 bases and 3 bases respectively, with 7 bases between them. The chain's CDR3 is CASSPIDTEAFF. DNA for the CDR3: TGTGCCAGCAGCCCTATAGACACTGAAGCTTTCTTT. The full variable domain, with the rest looked up from reference TRBV7-9 and TRBJ1-1, is DTGVSQNPRHKITKRGQNVTFRCDPISEHNRLYWYRQTLGQGPEFLTYFQNEAQLEKSRLLSDRFSAERPKGSFSTLEIQRTEQGDSAMYLCASSPIDTEAFFGQGTRLTVV.

The V call is TRBV28, the J call TRBJ2-1, with D perhaps TRBD1 (5 bases). This CDR3 is built from 14 residues. Trimming shortened V by 7 bases and J by 3 bases, and 13 bases separated the two germline ends. Germline V gene data show CDR1 as MDHEN and CDR2 as SYDVKM. CDR3 region: CASKTVFLYNEQFF. CDR3 nucleotides: TGTGCCAGCAAGACAGTTTTCCTCTACAATGAGCAGTTCTTC.

This clone was seen a handful of times. This chain uses TRBV18 with TRBJ1-5; D might be TRBD1 (6 bases). The CDR3 length is 14 residues. Germline-derived CDR1 and CDR2 are KGHSH and LQKENI. V lost 1 base to trimming and J lost 6 bases, with 10 bases between them. DNA of the CDR3: TGTGCCAGCTCACCACAGGGGGTGGCTCAGCCCCAGCATTTT. This sequence encodes CASSPQGVAQPQHF. The whole variable domain, remainder taken from reference TRBV18 and TRBJ1-5, is NAGVMQNPRHLVRRRGQEARLRCSPMKGHSHVYWYRQLPEEGLKFMVYLQKENIIDESGMPKERFSAEFPKEGPSILRIQQVVRGDSAAYFCASSPQGVAQPQHFGDGTRLSIL.